This T cell receptor beta chain originates from a study of PD-1 blockade in mismatch repair-deficient tumors. Whole-study context: Patients had some twelve mismatch repair-deficient cancer types, all previously treated and progressing.

J lost 0 bases, V lost 1 base, and 2 bases had no gene match. Germline V gene lookup returns CDR1 MGHRA and CDR2 YSYEKL. CDR3 length equals 16 residues. TCRdb keeps only in-frame clones here, not all; method: immunoSEQ multiplex PCR. The sample shows 15,000 to 25,000 clones, about 80% of them seen only once. Three pembrolizumab responders had their TCRs sequenced. The source is an adult with mismatch repair-deficient cancer. The sample in question was PBMCs, obtained 52 weeks after starting pembrolizumab. The J gene is TRBJ2-7, the V gene TRBV4-1, with 11 bases matching TRBD2. CDR3 DNA sequence: TGCGCCAGCAGCCAAGGACTAGCGGGACTCTCCTACGAGCAGTACTTC. Its protein is CASSQGLAGLSYEQYF.